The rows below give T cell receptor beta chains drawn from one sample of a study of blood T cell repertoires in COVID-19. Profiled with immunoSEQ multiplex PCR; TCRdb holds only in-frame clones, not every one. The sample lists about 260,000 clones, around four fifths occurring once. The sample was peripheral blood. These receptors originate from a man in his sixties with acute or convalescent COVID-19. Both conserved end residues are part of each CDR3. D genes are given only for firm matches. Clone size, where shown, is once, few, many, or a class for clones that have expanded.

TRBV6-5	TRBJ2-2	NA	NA	TGTGCCAGCACCCCCTACCCGAACACCGGGGAGCTGTTTTTT	CASTPYPNTGELFF
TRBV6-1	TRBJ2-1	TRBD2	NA	TGTGCCAGCAGTGAAGCGGGACTAGCGGGCATAAGCTCCTACAATGAGCAGTTCTTC	CASSEAGLAGISSYNEQFF
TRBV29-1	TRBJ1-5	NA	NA	TGCAGCGTTGAAGTTGGCGGCCTCAATCAGCCCCAGCATTTT	CSVEVGGLNQPQHF
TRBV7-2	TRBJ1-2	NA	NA	TGTGCCAGCAGCTTTTCGGAGGGGTATAGTGACTATGGCTACACCTTC	CASSFSEGYSDYGYTF
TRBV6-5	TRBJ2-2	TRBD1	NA	TGTGCCAGCAGTTACTCGGGACAGGGAAGTACCGGGGAGCTGTTTTTT	CASSYSGQGSTGELFF
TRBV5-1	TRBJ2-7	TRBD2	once	TGCGCCAGCAGTTTAGCGGGTAGCTCCTACGAGCAGTACTTC	CASSLAGSSYEQYF
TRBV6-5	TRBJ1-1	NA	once	TGTGCCAGCAGTTACCGAGGGGGAAACACTGAAGCTTTCTTT	CASSYRGGNTEAFF
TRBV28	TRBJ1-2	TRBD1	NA	TGTGCCAGCAGTTTGCCCCAGCAGGGGGCGAATGGCTACACCTTC	CASSLPQQGANGYTF
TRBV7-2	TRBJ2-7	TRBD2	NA	TGTGCCAGCAGCTCGGTAGCGGGAGGGCCCTACGAGCAGTACTTC	CASSSVAGGPYEQYF
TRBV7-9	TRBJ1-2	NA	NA	TGTGCCAGCAGCTCACTGGGGGGCTATGGCTACACCTTC	CASSSLGGYGYTF
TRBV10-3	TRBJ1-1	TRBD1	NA	TGTGCCATCAGTGCAACAGGGGGCCGGAGGACTGAAGCTTTCTTT	CAISATGGRRTEAFF
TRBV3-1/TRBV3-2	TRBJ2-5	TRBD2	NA	TGTGCCAGCAGGCCCCTAGCGGGAGCCCCGGAGACCCAGTACTTC	CASRPLAGAPETQYF
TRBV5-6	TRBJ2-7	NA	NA	TGTGCCAGCAGCTTGAACAGGGCCTACGAGCAGTACTTC	CASSLNRAYEQYF
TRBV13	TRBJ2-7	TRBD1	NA	TGTGCCAGCAGCTCTACAGGGGGCTACGAGCAGTACTTC	CASSSTGGYEQYF
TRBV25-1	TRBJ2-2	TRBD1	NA	TGTGCCAGCAGACCGGGACAGGGACACACCGGGGAGCTGTTTTTT	CASRPGQGHTGELFF
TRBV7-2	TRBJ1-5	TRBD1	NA	TGTGCCAGCAGCTCGACCGGGACAGGGGCGAGTCAGCCCCAGCATTTT	CASSSTGTGASQPQHF
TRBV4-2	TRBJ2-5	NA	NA	TGTGCCAGCAGCCAAGAAGAGAGAGGGTGGGAGACCCAGTACTTC	CASSQEERGWETQYF
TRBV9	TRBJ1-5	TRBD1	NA	TGTGCCAGCAGCCTAGGACAGGGTGGCCAGCCCCAGCATTTT	CASSLGQGGQPQHF
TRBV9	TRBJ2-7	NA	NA	TGTGCCAGCAGCGTGAGACCCGGGTTCGGGGGTGAGCAGTACTTC	CASSVRPGFGGEQYF
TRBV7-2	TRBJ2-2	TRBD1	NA	TGTGCCAGCAGCTTAGATTACGGACAGGGGATCACCGGGGAGCTGTTTTTT	CASSLDYGQGITGELFF
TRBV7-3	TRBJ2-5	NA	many	TGTGCCAGCAGCCCATCGATCGGCGGGGCCCAGTACTTC	CASSPSIGGAQYF
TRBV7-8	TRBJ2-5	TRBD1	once	TGTGCCAGCAGCACGGGACAGCACAAGACCCAGTACTTC	CASSTGQHKTQYF
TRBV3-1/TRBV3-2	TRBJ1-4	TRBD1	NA	TGTGCCAGCAGCCAAGACACAGGGGCCGAAAAACTGTTTTTT	CASSQDTGAEKLFF
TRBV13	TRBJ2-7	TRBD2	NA	TGTGCCAGCAGCCCCACCCTCCGACTAGCGGGAGGTTACGAGCAGTACTTC	CASSPTLRLAGGYEQYF
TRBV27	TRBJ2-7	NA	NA	TGTGCCAGCAGTTCGGAGACAGCGACCTACGAGCAGTACTTC	CASSSETATYEQYF
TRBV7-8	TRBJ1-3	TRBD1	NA	TGTGCCAGCAGCCCCCTCGGACAGGCTGGAAACACCATATATTTT	CASSPLGQAGNTIYF
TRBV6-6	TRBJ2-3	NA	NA	TGTGCCAGCAGTTACGGTGGGAGGCCAGATACGCAGTATTTT	CASSYGGRPDTQYF
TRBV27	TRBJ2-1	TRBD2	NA	TGTGCCAGCAGTTTATCGATAACGACAGCGGGAGAGGATAATGAGCAGTTCTTC	CASSLSITTAGEDNEQFF
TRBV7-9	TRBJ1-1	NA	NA	TGTGCCAGCAGCTTAGCTTCGGGTACTGAAGCTTTCTTT	CASSLASGTEAFF
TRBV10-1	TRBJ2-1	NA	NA	TGCGCCAGCAGGGGGGGACTCAGAAATGAGCAGTTCTTC	CASRGGLRNEQFF
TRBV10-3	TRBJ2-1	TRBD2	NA	TGTGCCATCAGTGGCCAAGCGGGAGGGCCCTTCTCATTGAATGAGCAGTTCTTC	CAISGQAGGPFSLNEQFF
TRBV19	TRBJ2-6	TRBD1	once	TGTGCCAGTATCTCCGACGAGGACAGGTTCCGCTCTGGGGCCAACGTCCTGACTTTC	CASISDEDRFRSGANVLTF
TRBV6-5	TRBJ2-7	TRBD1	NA	TGTGCCAGCAGTTACTCGACAGGGGGCTCCTACGAGCAGTACTTC	CASSYSTGGSYEQYF
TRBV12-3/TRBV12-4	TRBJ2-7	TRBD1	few	TGTGCCAGCAGTCGATACAGGGGGTACGAGCAGTACTTC	CASSRYRGYEQYF
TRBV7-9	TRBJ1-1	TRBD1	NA	TGTGCCAGCAGCTTAGGGACAGGGGCCGATCGAGGAGCTTTCTTT	CASSLGTGADRGAFF
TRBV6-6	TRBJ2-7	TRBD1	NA	TGTGCCAGCAGACCGGGACAGGGTACCTACGAGCAGTACTTC	CASRPGQGTYEQYF
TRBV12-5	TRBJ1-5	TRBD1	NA	TGTGCTAGTGGTTTGGTACAGGGGGCCCAGCCCCAGCATTTT	CASGLVQGAQPQHF
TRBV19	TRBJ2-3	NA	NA	TGTGCCAGCAGTATGGAGAAGAGGTTACATACGCAGTATTTT	CASSMEKRLHTQYF
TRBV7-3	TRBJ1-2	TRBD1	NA	TGTGCCAGCAGCTTAGACAGGGGGAACTATGGCTACACCTTC	CASSLDRGNYGYTF
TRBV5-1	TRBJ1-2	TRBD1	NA	TGCGCCAGCAGCACAGGACAGGAGGATAACTATGGCTACACCTTC	CASSTGQEDNYGYTF
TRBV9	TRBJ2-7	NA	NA	TGTGCCAGCAGCGTAGATGGGGAGCCCTACGAGCAGTACTTC	CASSVDGEPYEQYF
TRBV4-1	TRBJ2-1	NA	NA	TGCGCCAGCGGCAACAATGAGCAGTTCTTC	CASGNNEQFF
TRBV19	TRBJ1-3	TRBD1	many	TGTGCCAGTAGTAAGGGGACAGGCGAAAACACCATATATTTT	CASSKGTGENTIYF
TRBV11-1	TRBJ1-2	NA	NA	TGTGCCAGCAGCTTAGACACCAAGGGGTATGGCTACACCTTC	CASSLDTKGYGYTF
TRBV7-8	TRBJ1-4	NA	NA	TGTGCCAGCAGCCACAGACCCTGGGATGAAAAACTGTTTTTT	CASSHRPWDEKLFF
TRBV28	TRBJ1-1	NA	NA	TGTGCCAGCAGTTCCTTCAGGGCGGACACTGAAGCTTTCTTT	CASSSFRADTEAFF
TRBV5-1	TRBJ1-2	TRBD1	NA	TGCGCCAGCAGCTTGGCACAGGGGGTATCTTATGGCTACACCTTC	CASSLAQGVSYGYTF
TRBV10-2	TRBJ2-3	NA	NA	TGCGCCAGCACCGGACAGAGCGGAAATACGCAGTATTTT	CASTGQSGNTQYF
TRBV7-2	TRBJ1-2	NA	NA	TGTGCCAGCAGCTTAGCGGGTTTCGGGGGCTACACCTTC	CASSLAGFGGYTF
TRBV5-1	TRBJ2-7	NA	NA	TGCGCCAGCAGCTTGTTCGGTGCACTATCCTACGAGCAGTACTTC	CASSLFGALSYEQYF
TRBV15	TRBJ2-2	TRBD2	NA	TGTGCCACCAGCAGAGGAGCCTCTAGCGGGAGTACCGGGGAGCTGTTTTTT	CATSRGASSGSTGELFF
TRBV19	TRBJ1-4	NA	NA	TGTGCCAGTAGTATTGGGGGCCGGCCTAATGAAAAACTGTTTTTT	CASSIGGRPNEKLFF
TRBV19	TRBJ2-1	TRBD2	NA	TGTGCCAGTACCAACCCCGGGACTAGCGGGAGGGATGAGCAGTTCTTC	CASTNPGTSGRDEQFF
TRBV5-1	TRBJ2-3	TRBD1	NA	TGCGCCAGCAGCTTGGGACAGGGGCTTGCAGATACGCAGTATTTT	CASSLGQGLADTQYF
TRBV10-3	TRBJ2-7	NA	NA	TGTGCCATCAGTGAGTCGAGACCCAGAGGGCAGTACGAGCAGTACTTC	CAISESRPRGQYEQYF
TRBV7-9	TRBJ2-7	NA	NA	TGTGCCAGCAGCTTAGGGGGCCCCGGCTACGAGCAGTACTTC	CASSLGGPGYEQYF